This T cell receptor beta chain was identified during a study of CD8 T cells in Susac syndrome. CDR1 and CDR2 from the germline V gene are SNHLY and FYNNEI. The CDR3 totals 12 residues. Trimming pared 6 bases from V and 4 bases from J, leaving 9 bases between. RNA in amounts of roughly 0.5 to 1 ug was reverse transcribed with random hexamers. It was immunoSEQ multiplex PCR that amplified TCR beta CDR3 across 54 Vbeta and 13 Jbeta. One entry per CDR3 protein, called by TCRdb with MiXCR from the immunoSEQ multiplex PCR reads. The table records more than 90,000 distinct CDR3 sequences, around 92% of them present only once.

The sequence was obtained from a human donor with multiple sclerosis. The chain employs TRBV2 and TRBJ2-5; perhaps D is TRBD1 or TRBD2 (5 bases each). Sequencing was performed on CD4+ T cells from PBMCs. CDR3 nucleotides: TGTGCCAGCAGAGGGGCGGGAGAGACCCAGTACTTC. Amino acid sequence: CASRGAGETQYF.